This T cell receptor beta chain derives from a study of human T cells and chemical hapten exposure. Study in general: Weekly scalp doses of diphenylcyclopropenone were given to patients during the roughly 23-week study. Alopecia areata, totalis or universalis affected patients, mainly female.

Whole-study findings and limits: Every donor had alopecia, and their immune response may therefore differ from healthy people's.

V trimming: 5 bases; J trimming: 8 bases; junction bases outside the gene matches: 7. The CDR3 totals 14 residues. From germline, CDR1 is MNHEY and CDR2 SVGAGI. Library construction involved attaching unique molecular identifiers to individual cDNA molecules, which allowed quantitative, reproducible TCR counting. Each CDR3 protein gets one entry after TCRdb re-called the RACE reads with MiXCR. There are some 60,000 distinct CDR3 sequences in the sample; 10% to 12% occur only once, and under 5% lies in the top ten. Time point reported: pre-sensitization, week 0. The treatment is: therapeutic diphenylcyclopropenone sensitization with weekly scalp DPC. Ten or more counts support this clonotype. Antigen specificity is unknown.

The sample was whole blood, taken in connection with sensitization to the hapten diphenylcyclopropenone (DPC). The TCR originated in a woman in her 40s with alopecia areata. Some clones in this sample may be carry-over from other donors' samples. The chain joins TRBV6-5 to TRBJ2-1; TRBD1 agrees at 9 bases. The CDR3 spells CASSRGTGRYEQFF. The CDR3 coding sequence is TGTGCCAGCAGTCGGGGGACAGGGAGATATGAGCAGTTCTTC.